Presented here are 20 T cell receptor beta chains from one specimen sequenced in a study of blood T cell repertoires in COVID-19. This table comes from immunoSEQ multiplex PCR, and its TCRdb copy is limited to in-frame clones, with some not included. The sample contains a few hundred thousand clones, 86% of which appear only once. Sequencing was done on a sample of peripheral blood. The receptors stem from a woman aged 45-60 years with acute or convalescent COVID-19.

The genes are TRBV29-1 and TRBJ2-5, with D possibly matching TRBD2 (5 bases). V gave up 0 bases and J gave up 2 bases, with 10 bases separating them. CDR1 is SQVTM and CDR2 is ANQGSEA in the germline V gene. The CDR3 contains 14 residues. The CDR3 region is CSVEDGRDQETQYF. CDR3 DNA sequence: TGCAGCGTTGAAGACGGACGGGATCAAGAGACCCAGTACTTC.

The rearrangement uses TRBV28 and TRBJ2-1; D perhaps matches TRBD2 (7 bases). This CDR3 is built from 18 residues. The germline V gene encodes CDR1 MDHEN and CDR2 SYDVKM. Trimming pared 2 bases from V and 13 bases from J, leaving 30 bases between. CDR3 DNA: TGTGCCAGCAGTTTAGCTGAAATGTGGGGGGGCCATACAATCCCTCAGTTCTTC. This sequence encodes CASSLAEMWGGHTIPQFF.

The CDR3 bases are TGTGCCAGCTCACCCATGGTTCAGAGCGATGAAAAACTGTTTTTT. Translating gives CASSPMVQSDEKLFF. The V call is TRBV18, the J call TRBJ1-4, with D uncertain. The CDR3 has 15 residues. Trimming took off 3 bases at V and 6 bases at J, with 14 bases between the two ends. Per the germline V gene, CDR1 is KGHSH and CDR2 is LQKENI.

The rearrangement joins TRBV7-8 to TRBJ2-7, with 8 bases lining up with TRBD2. V shed 8 bases and J 6 bases; nucleotides not matched to a gene: 9. The length of the CDR3 is 13 residues. The germline V gene has CDR1 SGHVS and CDR2 FQNEAQ. The CDR3 reads CASRAAGASEQYF. The CDR3 region has the DNA TGTGCCAGCCGAGCAGCGGGAGCATCCGAGCAGTACTTC.

The genes are TRBV30 and TRBJ2-7; D unclear. The CDR3 has 11 residues. Trimming took off 1 base at V and 5 bases at J, with 6 bases between the two ends. In germline, CDR1 is GTSNPN, CDR2 SVGIG (reference sequence). The CDR3 is CAWSGADEQYF. CDR3 bases: TGTGCCTGGAGTGGCGCTGACGAGCAGTACTTC.

The chain employs TRBV29-1 and TRBJ2-1; TRBD2 matches 7 bases. CDR1 is SQVTM and CDR2 is ANQGSEA in the germline V gene. Trimming removed 4 bases from V and 0 bases from J; junction bases left unmatched: 6. The CDR3 is 15 residues long. The CDR3 spells CSVGGGRSSYNEQFF. DNA of the CDR3: TGCAGCGTTGGGGGGGGACGGAGCTCCTACAATGAGCAGTTCTTC.

The rearrangement joins TRBV9 to TRBJ1-2; no definite D call. CDR1 is SGDLS, CDR2 YYNGEE, per germline. V lost 0 bases, J lost 10 bases, and 19 bases lay in between. This CDR3 has 15 residues. The CDR3 region has the DNA TGTGCCAGCAGCGTAGTGGAGGGTCCCCATATCGACTACACCTTC. Translated: CASSVVEGPHIDYTF.

The rearrangement links TRBV7-2 to TRBJ1-5; D perhaps matches TRBD1 (6 bases). Germline V gene sequence: CDR1 SGHTA, CDR2 FQGNSA. Trimming took 1 base from V and 6 from J, leaving 10 bases between them. The CDR3 is made up of 14 amino acids. The CDR3 bases are TGTGCCAGCAGCTTAGGAGGGGGGGCTCAGCCCCAGCATTTT. Protein sequence: CASSLGGGAQPQHF.

The gene calls are TRBV6-4 and TRBJ1-1; D gene unclear. Trimming pared 6 bases from V and 6 bases from J, leaving 23 bases between. Looked up from germline, CDR1 is MRHNA and CDR2 is SNTAGT. This CDR3 is built from 16 residues. The CDR3 DNA sequence: TGTGCCAGCAGAAGAGACTCTGGCTACTTTGGTGCTGAAGCTTTCTTT. The encoded protein is CASRRDSGYFGAEAFF.

The chain uses TRBV28 and TRBJ1-2; D is unclear. Trimming stripped 6 bases from V and 6 bases from J, with 17 bases between. Germline-derived CDR1 and CDR2 are MDHEN and SYDVKM. The CDR3 length is 14 residues. CDR3 sequence: CASSSIGREDGYTF. The DNA for the CDR3 is TGTGCCAGCAGCTCGATAGGGCGGGAGGATGGCTACACCTTC.

This clone appeared once. The chain is built from TRBV4-2 and TRBJ1-6; 9 nucleotides line up with TRBD1. V shed 3 bases, J shed 9 bases, and the junction held 6 bases outside the gene matches. Germline V lookup: CDR1 LGHNA, CDR2 YNFKEQ. The CDR3 runs 15 residues. The CDR3: CASSQETGGSSPLHF. CDR3 bases: TGTGCCAGCAGCCAGGAGACAGGGGGTTCTTCACCCCTCCACTTT.

This chain connects TRBV7-9 to TRBJ1-2, with 7 bases identical to TRBD1. Germline CDR1 SEHNR, CDR2 FQNEAQ (reference sequence). This CDR3 is built from 13 residues. The V segment lost 7 bases and the J segment 8 bases; nucleotides outside the gene matches: 10. In DNA, the CDR3 is TGTGCCAGCACCGGATTAACAGGGGACGGCTACACCTTC. Translation gives CASTGLTGDGYTF.

The rearrangement uses TRBV24-1 and TRBJ1-1; no reliable D call. The V gene lost 2 bases and the J gene lost 1 base, with 4 bases spanning the gap. From germline, CDR1 is KGHDR and CDR2 SFDVKD. The CDR3 contains 13 residues. The CDR3 is CATSDYRNTEAFF. The CDR3 coding sequence is TGTGCCACCAGTGATTACAGGAACACTGAAGCTTTCTTT.

This chain connects TRBV6-5 to TRBJ1-2, with D possibly TRBD1 on 6 matching bases. The germline CDR1 and CDR2 sequences are MNHEY and SVGAGI. Trimming pared 0 bases from V and 5 bases from J, leaving 16 bases between. CDR3 size: 16 residues. The CDR3 loop is CASSYSAGAPGYGYTF. CDR3 DNA sequence: TGTGCCAGCAGTTACTCGGCAGGGGCCCCGGGGTATGGCTACACCTTC.

This clone was found a few times. This sequence joins TRBV28 and TRBJ2-1; TRBD2 agrees at 8 bases. Trimming at V came to 7 bases and at J to 6 bases, leaving 23 bases not matched to a gene. The germline gives CDR1 MDHEN, CDR2 SYDVKM. CDR3 length: 19 residues. CDR3: CASNTLLAGGNALSNEQFF. As DNA, the CDR3 is TGTGCCAGCAATACCCTATTGGCGGGAGGAAATGCTTTGTCCAATGAGCAGTTCTTC.

J is TRBJ2-1 and V is TRBV7-2; 8 positions match TRBD2. This CDR3 spans 19 amino acids. Germline assignment: CDR1 SGHTA and CDR2 FQGNSA. Trimming at V came to 5 bases and at J to 5 bases, leaving 20 bases not matched to a gene. CDR3 sequence: CASSPLGLAGPQGDNEQFF. In DNA, the CDR3 is TGTGCCAGCAGCCCGCTAGGTCTAGCGGGCCCACAAGGGGACAATGAGCAGTTCTTC.

This clone appeared a few times. The J gene is TRBJ2-1, the V gene TRBV30; D call uncertain. With 0 bases removed from V and 0 bases from J, the gap between germline ends came to 12 bases. The germline gives CDR1 GTSNPN, CDR2 SVGIG (reference sequence). The CDR3 runs 16 residues. The CDR3 sequence: CAWSVIDSRSYNEQFF. The CDR3 nucleotides are TGTGCCTGGAGTGTAATTGACTCTCGCTCCTACAATGAGCAGTTCTTC.

Worth noting for this clone: This is likely a read error, given that the CDR3 carries no conserved phenylalanine or tryptophan at its end. The DNA is omitted, as the CDR3 cannot be located on it reliably, and the CDR3 follows TCRdb's listing. The rearrangement joins TRBV7-2 to TRBJ1-1. The CDR3 comprises 14 residues, both ends counted. The germline V gene has CDR1 SGHTA and CDR2 FQGNSA. The CDR3 is CASSLDPSVGEPVI.

CDR3 bases: TGTGCCAGCAGCTTATCACGTCGAGGGGGGGCATTAGAAAAACTGTTTTTT. This sequence encodes CASSLSRRGGALEKLFF. The rearrangement joins TRBV7-9 to TRBJ1-4, with TRBD1 as a possible D gene (6 bases). CDR3 length: 17 amino acids. The V gene lost 2 bases and the J gene lost 8 bases, with 21 bases spanning the gap. CDR1 and CDR2 from the germline V gene are SEHNR and FQNEAQ (reference sequence).

This rearrangement joins TRBV6-4 to TRBJ2-5, with 8 nucleotides matching TRBD2. V shed 2 bases and J 2 bases; nucleotides not matched to a gene: 7. The CDR3 is 16 residues long. Germline loops: CDR1 MRHNA, CDR2 SNTAGT. The CDR3 nucleotides read TGTGCCAGCAGTGACATCCAGCGGGAGAAACAAGAGACCCAGTACTTC. Translation gives CASSDIQREKQETQYF.